This T cell receptor (beta chain) was observed in a study of CD8+ T cells in alopecia areata. Overall study: Treated patients were dosed with oral tofacitinib, taking 5 to 10 mg twice daily.

Extracted from the samples, RNA was reverse transcribed into cDNA to serve as the sequencing template. Clones were read by immunoSEQ multiplex PCR, and TCRdb kept only the in-frame ones, dropping some. The data contain roughly 150,000 clones, around 50% of them singletons. It was from PBMCs that CD4+ and CD8+ T cells were sorted. This receptor was identified in a human donor with alopecia areata. Here the sequenced sample was CD8+ T cells sorted from blood, taken at week 0.

In DNA, the CDR3 is TGCGCCAGCAGCCAGGAGCGGCCCCGGAGGGATACGCAGTATTTT. Protein product: CASSQERPRRDTQYF. V is TRBV5-1 and J is TRBJ2-3; possible D gene TRBD2, 5 bases. With 4 bases removed from V and 6 bases from J, the gap between germline ends came to 18 bases. CDR1 SGHRS and CDR2 YFSETQ come from the germline V gene. The CDR3 length is 15 residues. The entire variable domain, with the rest obtained from reference TRBV5-1 and TRBJ2-3, is as follows: KAGVTQTPRYLIKTRGQQVTLSCSPISGHRSVSWYQQTPGQGLQFLFEYFSETQRNKGNFPGRFSGRQFSNSRSEMNVSTLELGDSALYLCASSQERPRRDTQYFGPGTRLTVL.